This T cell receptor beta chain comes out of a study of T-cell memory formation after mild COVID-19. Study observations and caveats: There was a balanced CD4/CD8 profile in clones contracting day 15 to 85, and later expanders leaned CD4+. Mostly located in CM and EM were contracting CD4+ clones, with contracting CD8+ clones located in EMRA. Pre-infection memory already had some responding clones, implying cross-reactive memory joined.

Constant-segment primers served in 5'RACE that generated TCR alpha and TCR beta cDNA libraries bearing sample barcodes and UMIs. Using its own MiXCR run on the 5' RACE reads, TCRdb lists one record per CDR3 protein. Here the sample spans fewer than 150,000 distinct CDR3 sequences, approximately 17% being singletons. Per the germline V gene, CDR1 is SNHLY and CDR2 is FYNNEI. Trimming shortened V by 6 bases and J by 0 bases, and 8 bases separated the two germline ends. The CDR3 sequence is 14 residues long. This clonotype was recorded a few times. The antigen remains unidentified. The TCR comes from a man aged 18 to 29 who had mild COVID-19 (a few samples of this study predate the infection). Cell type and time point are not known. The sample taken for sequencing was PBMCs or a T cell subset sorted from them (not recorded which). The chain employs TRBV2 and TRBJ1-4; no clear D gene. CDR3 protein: CASRRSATNEKLFF. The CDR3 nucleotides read TGTGCCAGCAGACGCTCTGCAACTAATGAAAAACTGTTTTTT. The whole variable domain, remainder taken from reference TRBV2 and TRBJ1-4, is EPEVTQTPSHQVTQMGQEVILRCVPISNHLYFYWYRQILGQKVEFLVSFYNNEISEKSEIFDDQFSVERPDGSNFTLKIRSTKLEDSAMYFCASRRSATNEKLFFGSGTQLSVL.